This TCR beta chain was observed in a study of blood T cell repertoires in COVID-19. The CDR3 has 13 amino acids. Trimming cost V 10 bases and J 5 bases; bases outside gene matches: 11. The germline gives CDR1 MNHNY, CDR2 SVGAGI (reference sequence). Measured with immunoSEQ multiplex PCR; TCRdb has only the in-frame clones, and not every one. There are roughly 330,000 clones in the sample; roughly 90% occur only once, and approximately 9.4% lies in the top ten. The clonotype was recovered from a man aged 25 to 45 with COVID-19, enrolled during active disease. The chain employs TRBV6-6 and TRBJ2-7; 7 bases align to TRBD1. The sequencing input was peripheral blood. The CDR3 protein is CAILDRLGHEQYF. In DNA, the CDR3 is TGTGCCATCCTGGACAGGTTGGGCCACGAGCAGTACTTC.